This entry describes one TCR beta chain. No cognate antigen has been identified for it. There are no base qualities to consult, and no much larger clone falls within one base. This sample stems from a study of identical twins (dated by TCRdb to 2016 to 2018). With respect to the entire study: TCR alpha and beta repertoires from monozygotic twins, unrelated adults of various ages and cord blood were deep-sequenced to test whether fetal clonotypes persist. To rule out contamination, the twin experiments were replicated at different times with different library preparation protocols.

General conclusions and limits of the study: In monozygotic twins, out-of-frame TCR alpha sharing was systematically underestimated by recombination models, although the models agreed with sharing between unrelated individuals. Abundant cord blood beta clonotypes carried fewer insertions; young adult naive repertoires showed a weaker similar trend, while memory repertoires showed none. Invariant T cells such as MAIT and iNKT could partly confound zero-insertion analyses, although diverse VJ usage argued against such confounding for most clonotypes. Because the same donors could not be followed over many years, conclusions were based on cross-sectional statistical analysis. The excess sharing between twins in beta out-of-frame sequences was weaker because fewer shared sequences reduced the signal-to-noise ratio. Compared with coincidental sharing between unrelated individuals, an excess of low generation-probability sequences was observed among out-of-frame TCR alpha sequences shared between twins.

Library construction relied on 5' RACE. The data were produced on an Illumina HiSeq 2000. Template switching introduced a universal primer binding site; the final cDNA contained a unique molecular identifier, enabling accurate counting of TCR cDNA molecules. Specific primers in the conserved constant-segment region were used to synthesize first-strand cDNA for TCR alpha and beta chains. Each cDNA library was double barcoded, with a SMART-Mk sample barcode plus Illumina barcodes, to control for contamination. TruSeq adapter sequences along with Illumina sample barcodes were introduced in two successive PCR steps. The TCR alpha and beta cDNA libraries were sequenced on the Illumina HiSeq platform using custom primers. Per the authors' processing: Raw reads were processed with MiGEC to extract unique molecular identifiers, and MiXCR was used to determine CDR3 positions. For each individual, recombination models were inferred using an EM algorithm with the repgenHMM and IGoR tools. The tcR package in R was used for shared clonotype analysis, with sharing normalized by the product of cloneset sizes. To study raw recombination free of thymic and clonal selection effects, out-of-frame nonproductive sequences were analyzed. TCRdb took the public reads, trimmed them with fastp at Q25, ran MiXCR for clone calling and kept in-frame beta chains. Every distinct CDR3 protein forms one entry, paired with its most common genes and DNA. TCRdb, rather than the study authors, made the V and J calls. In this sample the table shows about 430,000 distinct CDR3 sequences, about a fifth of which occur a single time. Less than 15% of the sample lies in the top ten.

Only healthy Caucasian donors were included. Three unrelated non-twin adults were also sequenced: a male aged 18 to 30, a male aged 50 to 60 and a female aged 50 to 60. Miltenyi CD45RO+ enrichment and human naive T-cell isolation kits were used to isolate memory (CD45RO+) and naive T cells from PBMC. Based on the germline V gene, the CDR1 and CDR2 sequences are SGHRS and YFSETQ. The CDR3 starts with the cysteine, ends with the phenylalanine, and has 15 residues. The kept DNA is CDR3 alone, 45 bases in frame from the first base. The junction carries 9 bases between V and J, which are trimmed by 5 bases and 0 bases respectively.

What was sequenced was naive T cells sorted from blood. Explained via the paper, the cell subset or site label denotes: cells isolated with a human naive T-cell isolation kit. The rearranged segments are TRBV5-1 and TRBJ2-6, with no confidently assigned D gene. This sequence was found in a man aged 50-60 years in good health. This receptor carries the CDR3 CASSEVPSGANVLTF. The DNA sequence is TGCGCCAGCAGTGAGGTGCCCTCTGGGGCCAACGTCCTGACTTTC.